This TCR beta chain is from a study of blood T cell repertoires in COVID-19. Study context: Some COVID-19 samples were acute and others convalescent; all came from the United States, Italy and Spain.

The CDR3 contains 13 residues. V dropped 2 bases and J dropped 8 bases, with 10 bases sitting between them. In germline, CDR1 is SEHNR, CDR2 FQNEAQ (reference sequence). Here immunoSEQ multiplex PCR was the method, and the copy in TCRdb shows in-frame clones only, minus some. The sample holds approximately 270,000 clones; more than 65% are singletons and the top ten take approximately 14%. The sample comprised peripheral blood. This clonotype was sampled from a person aged 65 to 79 with COVID-19, enrolled during active disease. The gene calls are TRBV7-9 and TRBJ2-1; D ambiguous. CDR3 sequence reads: CASSLSQFHEQFF. The CDR3 DNA follows: TGTGCCAGCAGCTTATCGCAGTTCCATGAGCAGTTCTTC. Combining the CDR3 with reference TRBV7-9 and TRBJ2-1 gives the whole variable domain DTGVSQNPRHKITKRGQNVTFRCDPISEHNRLYWYRQTLGQGPEFLTYFQNEAQLEKSRLLSDRFSAERPKGSFSTLEIQRTEQGDSAMYLCASSLSQFHEQFFGPGTRLTVL.